This T cell receptor beta chain was captured by sequencing in a study of cytomegalovirus exposure and HLA in healthy donors. Study-level findings and limits: A later analysis reportedly found fewer N-insertions in an Asian-associated ancestry cluster than the approximately 660-donor mean.

The PCR employed 60 Vbeta primers together with 13 Jbeta primers. Assay used: immunoSEQ multiplex PCR; TCRdb lists only in-frame clones, some missing. Of about 100,000 clones in the sample, about 80% were seen once. This CDR3 contains 13 residues. Trimming took 4 bases from V and 2 from J, leaving 6 bases between them. In germline, CDR1 is MNHEY, CDR2 SMNVEV (reference sequence). This clone was seen only a few times. The antigen is not known. The rearrangement uses TRBV27 and TRBJ1-5; D is uncertain. The TCR was taken from a man aged 40-49 years in good health and CMV-seropositive. Sequencing used PBMCs. Written as DNA, the CDR3 is TGTGCCAGCAGTTCGGTAGGCAATCAGCCCCAGCATTTT. It encodes CASSSVGNQPQHF.